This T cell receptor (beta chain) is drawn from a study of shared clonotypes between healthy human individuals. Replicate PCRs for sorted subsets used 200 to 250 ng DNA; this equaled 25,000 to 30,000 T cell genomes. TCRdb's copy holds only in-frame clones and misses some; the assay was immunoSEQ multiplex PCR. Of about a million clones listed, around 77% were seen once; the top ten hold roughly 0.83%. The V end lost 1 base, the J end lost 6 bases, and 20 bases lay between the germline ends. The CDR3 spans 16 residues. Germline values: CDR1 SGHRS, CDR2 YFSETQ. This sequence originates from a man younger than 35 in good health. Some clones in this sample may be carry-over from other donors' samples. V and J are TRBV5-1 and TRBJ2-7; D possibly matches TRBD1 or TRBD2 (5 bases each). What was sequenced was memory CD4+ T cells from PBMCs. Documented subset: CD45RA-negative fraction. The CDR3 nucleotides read TGCGCCAGCAGCTTGAAACCAGACGGTGGGGCGGGCGAGCAGTACTTC. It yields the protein CASSLKPDGGAGEQYF.